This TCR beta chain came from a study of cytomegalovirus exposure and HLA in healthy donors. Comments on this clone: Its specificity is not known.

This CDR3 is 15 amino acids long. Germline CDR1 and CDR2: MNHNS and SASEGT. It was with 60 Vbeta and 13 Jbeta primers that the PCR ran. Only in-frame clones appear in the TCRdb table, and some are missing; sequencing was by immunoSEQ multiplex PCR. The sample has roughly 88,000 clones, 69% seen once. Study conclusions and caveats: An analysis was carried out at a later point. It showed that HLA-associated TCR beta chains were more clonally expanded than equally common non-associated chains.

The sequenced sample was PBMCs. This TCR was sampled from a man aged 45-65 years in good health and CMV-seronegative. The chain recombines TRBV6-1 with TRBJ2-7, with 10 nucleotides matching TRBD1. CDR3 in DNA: TGTGCCAGCAGTCAAGCCGGGACAGGGGCCTACGAGCAGTACGTC. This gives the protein CASSQAGTGAYEQYV.